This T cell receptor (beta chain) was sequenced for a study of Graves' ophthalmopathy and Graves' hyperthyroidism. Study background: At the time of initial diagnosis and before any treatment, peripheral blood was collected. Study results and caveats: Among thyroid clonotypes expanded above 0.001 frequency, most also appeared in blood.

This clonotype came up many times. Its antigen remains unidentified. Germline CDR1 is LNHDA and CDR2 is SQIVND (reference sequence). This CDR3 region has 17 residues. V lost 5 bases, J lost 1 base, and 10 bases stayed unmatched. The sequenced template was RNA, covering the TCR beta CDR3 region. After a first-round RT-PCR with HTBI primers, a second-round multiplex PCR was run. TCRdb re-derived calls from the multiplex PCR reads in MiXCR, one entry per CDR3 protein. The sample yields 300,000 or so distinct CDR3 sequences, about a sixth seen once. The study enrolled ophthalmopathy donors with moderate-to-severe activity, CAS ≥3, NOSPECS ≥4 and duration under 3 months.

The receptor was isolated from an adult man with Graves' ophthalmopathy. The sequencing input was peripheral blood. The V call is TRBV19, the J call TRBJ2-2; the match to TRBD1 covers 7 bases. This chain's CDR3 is CASSSFVGGQNTGELFF. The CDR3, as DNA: TGTGCCAGTAGTTCATTTGTAGGGGGCCAGAACACCGGGGAGCTGTTTTTT. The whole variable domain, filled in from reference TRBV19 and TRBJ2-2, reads DGGITQSPKYLFRKEGQNVTLSCEQNLNHDAMYWYRQDPGQGLRLIYYSQIVNDFQKGDIAEGYSVSREKKESFPLTVTSAQKNPTAFYLCASSSFVGGQNTGELFFGEGSRLTVL.